This T cell receptor (beta chain) emerged from a study of T-cell memory formation after mild COVID-19. MiXCR, applied by TCRdb to the 5' RACE reads, yields one record per CDR3 protein. The table shows some 120,000 distinct CDR3 sequences, with about 15% occurring only once. V was clipped by 2 bases and J by 7 bases, with 11 bases between them. This CDR3 has 13 residues. The gene calls are TRBV12-3 or TRBV12-4 and TRBJ2-5; D is perhaps TRBD1 (5 bases). The TCR was taken from a man between 18 and 29 years old who had mild COVID-19 (a few samples of this study predate the infection). Cell type and time point are not known. Input material: PBMCs or a T cell subset sorted from them (not recorded which). The CDR3 nucleotides read TGTGCCAGCAGTTTACAGGGCGGCGTGACCCAGTACTTC. It yields the protein CASSLQGGVTQYF.